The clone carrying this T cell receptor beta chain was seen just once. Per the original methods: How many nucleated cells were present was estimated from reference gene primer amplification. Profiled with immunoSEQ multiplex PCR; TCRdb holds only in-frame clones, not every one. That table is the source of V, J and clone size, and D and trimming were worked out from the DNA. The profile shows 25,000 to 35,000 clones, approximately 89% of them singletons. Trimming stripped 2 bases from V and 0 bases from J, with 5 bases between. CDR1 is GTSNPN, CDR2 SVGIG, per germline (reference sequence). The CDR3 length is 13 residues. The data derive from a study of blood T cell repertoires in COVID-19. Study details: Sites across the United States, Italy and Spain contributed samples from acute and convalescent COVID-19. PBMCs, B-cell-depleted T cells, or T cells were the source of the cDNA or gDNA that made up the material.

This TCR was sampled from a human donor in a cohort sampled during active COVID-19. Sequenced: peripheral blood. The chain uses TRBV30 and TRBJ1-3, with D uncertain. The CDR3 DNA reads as TGTGCCTGGAGTACTGTCTCTGGAAACACCATATATTTT. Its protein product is CAWSTVSGNTIYF.